The 24 T cell receptor beta chains reported below all come from one sample, sequenced in a study of cytomegalovirus exposure and HLA in healthy donors. The PCR contained 60 Vbeta and 13 Jbeta primers. The protocol was immunoSEQ multiplex PCR, while the TCRdb copy is restricted to in-frame clones and leaves out a portion. This table lists more than 90,000 clones. The sample comprised PBMCs. The source is a young man in good health and CMV-seronegative.

The rearrangement uses TRBV5-6 and TRBJ1-2; D is uncertain. Germline lookup yields CDR1 SGHDT and CDR2 YYEEEE. Trimming took 0 bases from V and 3 from J, leaving 3 bases between them. The CDR3 consists of 12 residues. The CDR3 sequence is CASSLEHYGYTF. As DNA, the CDR3 is TGTGCCAGCAGCTTGGAGCACTATGGCTACACCTTC.

CDR3 in amino acids: CASSLQGALTEQYF. In DNA form, the CDR3 reads TGCGCCAGCAGCTTACAGGGGGCGCTGACCGAGCAGTACTTC. This sequence joins TRBV5-1 and TRBJ2-7; 9 bases match TRBD1. This CDR3 has 14 residues. Trimming cost V 2 bases and J 6 bases; bases outside gene matches: 6. The germline V gene has CDR1 SGHRS and CDR2 YFSETQ.

This chain links TRBV28 with TRBJ2-1; perhaps TRBD1 as D (5 bases). This CDR3 is 15 amino acids long. V lost 2 bases, J lost 0 bases, and 8 bases lay in between. From germline, CDR1 is MDHEN and CDR2 SYDVKM. The CDR3 loop reads CASSLVDSSYNEQFF. CDR3 nucleotide sequence: TGTGCCAGCAGTTTAGTTGACAGCTCCTACAATGAGCAGTTCTTC. The full variable domain, rest sourced from reference TRBV28 and TRBJ2-1, is DVKVTQSSRYLVKRTGEKVFLECVQDMDHENMFWYRQDPGLGLRLIYFSYDVKMKEKGDIPEGYSVSREKKERFSLILESASTNQTSMYLCASSLVDSSYNEQFFGPGTRLTVL.

The chain employs TRBV19 and TRBJ2-7; 9 bases are shared with TRBD2. This CDR3 region has 16 residues. Germline CDR1 and CDR2: LNHDA and SQIVND (reference sequence). Losses at the gene ends were 5 bases for V and 7 bases for J; bases not matched to a gene: 15. The CDR3, as DNA: TGTGCCAGTAGTTTCGGCCCTAGCGGGAATTCAGGGGAGCAGTACTTC. Translating it yields CASSFGPSGNSGEQYF.

The chain is built from TRBV4-2 and TRBJ2-2; 7 bases fit TRBD2. The germline V gene encodes CDR1 LGHNA and CDR2 YNFKEQ. The CDR3 runs to 15 residues. The J segment lost 5 bases and the V segment lost 5 bases, leaving 8 bases of the junction unmatched. The CDR3 nucleotides read TGTGCCAGCAGCGTGGGAGGGTCGGAAACCGGGGAGCTGTTTTTT. The encoded protein is CASSVGGSETGELFF.

The chain uses TRBV7-2 and TRBJ2-3, with TRBD1 identical over 8 bases. CDR3 size: 14 residues. Germline V gene data show CDR1 as SGHTA and CDR2 as FQGNSA. Losses at the gene ends were 5 bases for V and 5 bases for J; bases not matched to a gene: 6. The CDR3: CASSRTGKGDTQYF. CDR3 sequence (DNA): TGTGCCAGCAGCCGGACAGGGAAGGGAGATACGCAGTATTTT.

Note on this clone: The sample has other DNA sequences that encode this CDR3 too. The chain employs TRBV7-9 and TRBJ2-2; 12 nucleotides match TRBD2. With V trimmed by 5 bases and J by 1 base, 2 bases remained unmatched. CDR1 and CDR2 from the germline V gene are SEHNR and FQNEAQ (reference sequence). This CDR3 comprises 16 residues. The CDR3 DNA is TGTGCCAGCAGCCAGGGACTAGCGGGGAACACCGGGGAGCTGTTTTTT. This translates into CASSQGLAGNTGELFF.

The chain uses TRBV9 and TRBJ2-1; 7 nucleotides agree with TRBD2. The CDR3 covers 15 residues. CDR1 and CDR2 from the germline V gene are SGDLS and YYNGEE. V shed 3 bases, J shed 5 bases, and the junction held 8 bases outside the gene matches. The CDR3 reads CASSAGGVSDNEQFF. The CDR3, as DNA: TGTGCCAGCAGCGCGGGGGGAGTATCCGACAATGAGCAGTTCTTC.

The V and J genes are TRBV28 and TRBJ1-3; D possibly corresponds to TRBD1 (5 bases). The CDR3 covers 17 residues. Germline V CDR1 and CDR2: MDHEN, SYDVKM. V gave up 2 bases and J gave up 0 bases, with 14 bases separating them. The CDR3 DNA sequence: TGTGCCAGCAGTTTAAGTTTGCAGGGTGGCTCTGGAAACACCATATATTTT. Translating gives CASSLSLQGGSGNTIYF.

This chain links TRBV12-5 with TRBJ1-5; TRBD1 matches at 9 bases. Germline V gene lookup returns CDR1 LGHNT and CDR2 FRNRAP. The CDR3 extends over 14 amino acids. The V segment lost 3 bases and the J segment 4 bases; nucleotides outside the gene matches: 1. The CDR3 coding sequence is TGTGCTAGTGGTTTTGGGACAGGGAATCAGCCCCAGCATTTT. Translation: CASGFGTGNQPQHF. The full variable domain, rest sourced from reference TRBV12-5 and TRBJ1-5, is DARVTQTPRHKVTEMGQEVTMRCQPILGHNTVFWYRQTMMQGLELLAYFRNRAPLDDSGMPKDRFSAEMPDATLATLKIQPSEPRDSAVYFCASGFGTGNQPQHFGDGTRLSIL.

The chain couples TRBV7-2 to TRBJ1-2, with 10 bases identical to TRBD1. The germline CDR1 and CDR2 sequences are SGHTA and FQGNSA. CDR3 length: 14 amino acids. Trimming removed 6 bases from V and 8 bases from J; junction bases left unmatched: 9. As DNA, the CDR3 is TGTGCCAGCAGGATGACAGGGGGCGAAGGAGGCTACACCTTC. Its translation: CASRMTGGEGGYTF.

This chain joins TRBV4-2 and TRBJ2-5; 11 positions agree with TRBD2. The CDR3 totals 19 residues. The V and J ends lost 4 bases and 5 bases, in that order; junction bases with no gene match: 18. Germline assignment: CDR1 LGHNA and CDR2 YNFKEQ. The CDR3 spells CASSPLKGLAGGVHETQYF. Here the CDR3 DNA reads TGTGCCAGCAGCCCCTTAAAGGGGCTAGCGGGGGGCGTACATGAGACCCAGTACTTC.

This sequence joins TRBV9 and TRBJ2-3; 7 bases fit TRBD1. The germline V gene encodes CDR1 SGDLS and CDR2 YYNGEE. This CDR3 contains 15 residues. The J segment lost 1 base and the V segment lost 3 bases, leaving 5 bases of the junction unmatched. The CDR3 spells CASSAGQPGTDTQYF. The CDR3 bases are TGTGCCAGCAGCGCGGGACAGCCAGGCACAGATACGCAGTATTTT. Full variable domain (remainder filled in from reference TRBV9 and TRBJ2-3): DSGVTQTPKHLITATGQRVTLRCSPRSGDLSVYWYQQSLDQGLQFLIQYYNGEERAKGNILERFSAQQFPDLHSELNLSSLELGDSALYFCASSAGQPGTDTQYFGPGTRLTVL.

This rearrangement joins TRBV15 to TRBJ2-5; a weak D match, TRBD1 (6 bases). Trimming removed 0 bases from V and 5 bases from J, with 16 bases in between. CDR1 is LNHNV, CDR2 YYDKDF, per germline (reference sequence). The CDR3 is 16 residues long. CDR3 sequence: CATSRDGGRGLETQYF. CDR3 sequence (DNA): TGTGCCACCAGCAGAGATGGGGGCAGGGGCCTGGAGACCCAGTACTTC. Full variable domain (outside the CDR3, taken from reference TRBV15 and TRBJ2-5): DAMVIQNPRYQVTQFGKPVTLSCSQTLNHNVMYWYQQKSSQAPKLLFHYYDKDFNNEADTPDNFQSRRPNTSFCFLDIRSPGLGDTAMYLCATSRDGGRGLETQYFGPGTRLLVL.

The chain links TRBV11-2 to TRBJ2-1; D is ambiguous. Trimming shortened V by 1 base and J by 6 bases, and 7 bases separated the two germline ends. From germline, CDR1 is SGHAT and CDR2 FQNNGV. The CDR3 runs to 13 residues. CDR3 region: CASSLGQVNEQFF. DNA for the CDR3: TGTGCCAGCAGCTTAGGGCAGGTCAATGAGCAGTTCTTC.

CDR3 amino acids: CAISDVSSNTGELFF. CDR3 coding DNA: TGTGCCATCAGTGACGTCTCCTCGAACACCGGGGAGCTGTTTTTT. This chain links TRBV10-3 with TRBJ2-2; D not resolved. CDR1 ENHRY and CDR2 SYGVKD come from the germline V gene. The V end was cut by 3 bases, the J end by 0 bases, with 8 bases between. There are 15 residues in the CDR3.

The chain employs TRBV5-1 and TRBJ1-1; D remains unclear. Trimming cost V 4 bases and J 1 base, with 5 bases left between them. The V gene's germline CDR1 is SGHRS and CDR2 YFSETQ. The CDR3 runs to 12 residues. The CDR3 region has the DNA TGCGCCAGCAGCGAGGGGAACACTGAAGCTTTCTTT. It is translated as CASSEGNTEAFF.

This rearrangement joins TRBV2 to TRBJ2-3; 8 bases align to TRBD2. V gave up 10 bases and J gave up 3 bases; unmatched junction bases: 6. The CDR3 covers 13 residues. Germline V gene lookup returns CDR1 SNHLY and CDR2 FYNNEI. The CDR3 here is CATGLAGTDTQYF. The CDR3 DNA is TGTGCCACCGGACTAGCAGGAACAGATACGCAGTATTTT.

The rearrangement joins TRBV7-2 to TRBJ2-3; a possible D gene is TRBD2 (6 bases). The CDR3 runs to 17 residues. Looked up from germline, CDR1 is SGHTA and CDR2 is FQGNSA. The V gene lost 3 bases and the J gene lost 1 base, with 17 bases spanning the gap. The CDR3 is CASSFSGLRLGTDTQYF. Written as DNA, the CDR3 is TGTGCCAGCAGCTTTAGCGGTTTGCGACTAGGCACAGATACGCAGTATTTT.

DNA of the CDR3: TGTGCCAGCAGCCGGACAGGGGGCTCCTACGAGCAGTACTTC. As protein: CASSRTGGSYEQYF. The V gene is TRBV5-4, the J gene TRBJ2-5; TRBD1 matches at 10 bases. Near its end, the DNA agrees better with TRBJ2-7, so the J call may be wrong. Germline CDR1 and CDR2: SGHNT and YYREEE (reference sequence). The CDR3 has 14 amino acids.

The rearrangement uses TRBV5-6 and TRBJ2-7; 8 bases match TRBD1. CDR1 and CDR2 from the germline V gene are SGHDT and YYEEEE. J was trimmed by 0 bases and V by 4 bases; bases with no gene match: 6. This CDR3 is 15 amino acids long. The CDR3 spells CASSTLDRDSYEQYF. The CDR3 DNA is TGTGCCAGCAGCACCCTGGACAGGGACTCCTACGAGCAGTACTTC. The full variable domain, completed using reference TRBV5-6 and TRBJ2-7, is DAGVTQSPTHLIKTRGQQVTLRCSPKSGHDTVSWYQQALGQGPQFIFQYYEEEERQRGNFPDRFSGHQFPNYSSELNVNALLLGDSALYLCASSTLDRDSYEQYFGPGTRLTVT.

The V and J genes are TRBV6-4 and TRBJ2-5, with D perhaps TRBD2 (5 bases). Trimming cost V 2 bases and J 5 bases, with 18 bases left between them. The length of the CDR3 is 16 residues. Germline V gene data show CDR1 as MRHNA and CDR2 as SNTAGT. The CDR3 nucleotides read TGTGCCAGCAGTGACCCCTACGGGGTTAGCCGGGAGACCCAGTACTTC. Its protein product is CASSDPYGVSRETQYF.

This chain connects TRBV27 to TRBJ1-6; TRBD1 is a possible D gene (6 bases). The CDR3 sequence is 14 residues long. Deletions cut 7 bases from V and 6 bases from J, with 13 bases between. Germline assignment: CDR1 MNHEY and CDR2 SMNVEV (reference sequence). The DNA for the CDR3 is TGTGCCAGCAAGGAGAGGGGGATTAATTCACCCCTCCACTTT. It translates to CASKERGINSPLHF.

CDR3 in amino acids: CASSQALTNTEAFF. The CDR3 coding sequence is TGTGCCAGCAGCCAAGCTTTGACAAACACTGAAGCTTTCTTT. V is TRBV4-2 and J is TRBJ1-1; D is unclear. Germline-derived CDR1 and CDR2 are LGHNA and YNFKEQ. The ends were cut back, 1 base at V and 2 bases at J, with 8 bases in the middle. The CDR3 consists of 14 residues.